This TCR beta chain was obtained from a study of sequential checkpoint blockade in melanoma. Study-level information: First-line arms were nivolumab then ipilimumab, or the reverse, randomized 1:1. Both treatment sequences were followed by maintenance nivolumab.

Noted treatment: randomized to nivolumab then ipilimumab (arm A) or the reverse (arm B). From thawed PBMCs, live CD3+CD8+ cells negative for CD19 and CD56 were sorted. This CDR3 spans 11 amino acids. The V gene lost 7 bases and the J gene lost 3 bases, with 7 bases spanning the gap. Generated by immunoSEQ multiplex PCR, the TCRdb table keeps only in-frame clones and is missing some. The repertoire holds roughly 30,000 clones, approximately 86% seen once, with 20% to 25% in the top ten. The specimen comprised CD8+ T cells sorted from blood (inferred from file names), sampled from a patient given nivolumab and ipilimumab in sequence. The chain recombines TRBV23-1 with TRBJ2-7; no clear D gene. TRBV23-1 is designated an ORF whose function remains uncertain. This clonotype was obtained from a human donor with melanoma. The CDR3 DNA reads TGCGCCAGCAAGTGGAGCTACGAGCAGTACTTC. This codes for CASKWSYEQYF.